Described below is a single T cell receptor beta chain sequence and its context. All participating donors were Caucasian adults from Nashville, Tennessee. Each PCR replicate from the sorted subsets contained about 200 ng DNA, which is roughly 33,000 T cell genomes. Original analysis: Filtering differed for immunoSEQ, which gave only junction sequences without quality scores. Clones were sequenced by immunoSEQ multiplex PCR, and TCRdb holds only the in-frame ones, with some missing. V and J calls and clone size are as listed in that table; D and trimming were resolved from the DNA. The data show approximately 320,000 clones, roughly 70% seen once. These data originate in a study of shared clonotypes between healthy human individuals. The CDR3 is 12 amino acids. CDR1 and CDR2 (germline): SGHRS, YFSETQ. The V end was cut by 2 bases, the J end by 9 bases, with 10 bases between.

The V call is TRBV5-1, the J call TRBJ2-3; no firm D call. This clonotype was obtained from a man younger than 45 in good health. The specimen was memory CD4+ T cells sorted from blood. Indicated subset: CD45RA-negative fraction. The CDR3 DNA reads as TGCGCCAGCAGCTTTTCGGCAGCGACGCAGTATTTT. Translation: CASSFSAATQYF.